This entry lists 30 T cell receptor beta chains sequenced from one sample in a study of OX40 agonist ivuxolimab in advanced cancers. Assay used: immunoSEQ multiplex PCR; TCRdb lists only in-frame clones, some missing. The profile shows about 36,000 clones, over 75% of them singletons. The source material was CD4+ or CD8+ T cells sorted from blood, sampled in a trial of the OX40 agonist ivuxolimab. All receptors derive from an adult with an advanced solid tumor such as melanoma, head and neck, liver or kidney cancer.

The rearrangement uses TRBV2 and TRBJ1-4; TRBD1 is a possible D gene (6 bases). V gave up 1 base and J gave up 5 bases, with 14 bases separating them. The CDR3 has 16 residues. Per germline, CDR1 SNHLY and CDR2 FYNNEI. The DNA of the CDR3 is TGTGCCAGCAGTGAAGTAATGGACAGACAGAATGAAAAACTGTTTTTT. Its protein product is CASSEVMDRQNEKLFF.

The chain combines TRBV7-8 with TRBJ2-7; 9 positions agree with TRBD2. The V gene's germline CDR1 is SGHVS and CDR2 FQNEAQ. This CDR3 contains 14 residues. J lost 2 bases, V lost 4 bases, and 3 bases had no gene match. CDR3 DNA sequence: TGTGCCAGCAGCTCCTGGACTAGCGCCTACGAGCAGTACTTC. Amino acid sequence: CASSSWTSAYEQYF. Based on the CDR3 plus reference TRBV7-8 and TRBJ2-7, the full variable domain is GAGVSQSPRYKVAKRGQDVALRCDPISGHVSLFWYQQALGQGPEFLTYFQNEAQLDKSGLPSDRFFAERPEGSVSTLKIQRTQQEDSAVYLCASSSWTSAYEQYFGPGTRLTVT.

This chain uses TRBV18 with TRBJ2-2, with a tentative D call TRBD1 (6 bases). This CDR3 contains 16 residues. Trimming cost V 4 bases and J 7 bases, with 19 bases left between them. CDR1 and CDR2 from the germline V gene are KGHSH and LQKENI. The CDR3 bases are TGTGCCAGCTCACGCAGAAATACAGGGCAGAGCGGGGAGCTGTTTTTT. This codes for CASSRRNTGQSGELFF. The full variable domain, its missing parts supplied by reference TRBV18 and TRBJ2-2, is NAGVMQNPRHLVRRRGQEARLRCSPMKGHSHVYWYRQLPEEGLKFMVYLQKENIIDESGMPKERFSAEFPKEGPSILRIQQVVRGDSAAYFCASSRRNTGQSGELFFGEGSRLTVL.

The CDR3 region has the DNA TGCGCCAGCAGCCAAGTGGCGGGCAGCACCTACGAGCAGTACTTC. Residues: CASSQVAGSTYEQYF. This chain connects TRBV4-1 to TRBJ2-7; possible D gene TRBD2, 5 bases. Per the germline V gene, CDR1 is MGHRA and CDR2 is YSYEKL. The ends were cut back, 1 base at V and 2 bases at J, with 12 bases in the middle. CDR3 length: 15 residues.

In DNA, the CDR3 is TGTGCCAGCAGAGACAGGGGGCGAACGGGACTAGGTGTTACAGATACGCAGTATTTT. Amino acid sequence: CASRDRGRTGLGVTDTQYF. This chain joins TRBV28 and TRBJ2-3; 10 bases align to TRBD1. Germline CDR1 and CDR2: MDHEN and SYDVKM. The CDR3 is 19 amino acids. V lost 6 bases, J lost 3 bases, and 18 bases stayed unmatched.

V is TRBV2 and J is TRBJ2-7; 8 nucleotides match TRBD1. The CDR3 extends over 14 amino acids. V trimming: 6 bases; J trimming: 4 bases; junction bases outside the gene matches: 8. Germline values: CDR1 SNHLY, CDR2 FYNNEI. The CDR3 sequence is CASRGWDRRYEQYF. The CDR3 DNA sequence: TGTGCCAGCAGGGGCTGGGACAGGAGGTACGAGCAGTACTTC.

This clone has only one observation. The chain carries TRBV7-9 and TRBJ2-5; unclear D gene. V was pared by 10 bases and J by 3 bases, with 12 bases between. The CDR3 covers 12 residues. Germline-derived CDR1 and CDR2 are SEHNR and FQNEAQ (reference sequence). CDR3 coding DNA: TGTGCCATCGATAGATACGAAGAGACCCAGTACTTC. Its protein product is CAIDRYEETQYF.

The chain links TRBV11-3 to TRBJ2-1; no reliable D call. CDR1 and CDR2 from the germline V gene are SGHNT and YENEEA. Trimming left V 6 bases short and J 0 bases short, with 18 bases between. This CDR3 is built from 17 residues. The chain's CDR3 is CASRNPQLLSSYNEQFF. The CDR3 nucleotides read TGTGCCAGCAGAAACCCTCAGCTCTTGAGCTCCTACAATGAGCAGTTCTTC.

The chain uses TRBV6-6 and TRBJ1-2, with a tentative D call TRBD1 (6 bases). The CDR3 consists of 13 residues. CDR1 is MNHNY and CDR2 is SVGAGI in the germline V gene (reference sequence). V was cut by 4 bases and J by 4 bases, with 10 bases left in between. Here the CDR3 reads CASSLSTGYGYTF. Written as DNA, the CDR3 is TGTGCCAGCAGTTTATCGACAGGCTATGGCTACACCTTC.

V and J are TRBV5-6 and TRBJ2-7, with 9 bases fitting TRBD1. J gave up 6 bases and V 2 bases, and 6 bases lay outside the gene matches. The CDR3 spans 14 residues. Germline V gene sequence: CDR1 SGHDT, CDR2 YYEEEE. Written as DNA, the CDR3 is TGTGCCAGCAGCTTCACCGGGACAGGGTCCGAGCAGTACTTC. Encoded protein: CASSFTGTGSEQYF.

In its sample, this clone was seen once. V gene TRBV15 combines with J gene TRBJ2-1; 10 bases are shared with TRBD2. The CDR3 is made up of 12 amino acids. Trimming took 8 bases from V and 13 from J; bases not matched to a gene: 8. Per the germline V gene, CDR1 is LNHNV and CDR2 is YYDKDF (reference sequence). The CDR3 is CATEREGENQFF. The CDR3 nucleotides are TGTGCCACCGAGCGGGAGGGCGAAAATCAGTTCTTC. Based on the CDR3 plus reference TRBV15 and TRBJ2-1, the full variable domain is DAMVIQNPRYQVTQFGKPVTLSCSQTLNHNVMYWYQQKSSQAPKLLFHYYDKDFNNEADTPDNFQSRRPNTSFCFLDIRSPGLGDTAMYLCATEREGENQFFGPGTRLTVL.

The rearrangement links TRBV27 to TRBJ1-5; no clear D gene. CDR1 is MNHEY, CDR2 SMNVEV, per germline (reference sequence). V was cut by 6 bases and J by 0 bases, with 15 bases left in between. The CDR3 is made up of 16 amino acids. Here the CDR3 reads CASSPSAGDSNQPQHF. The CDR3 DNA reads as TGTGCCAGCAGCCCCTCGGCCGGGGATAGCAATCAGCCCCAGCATTTT.

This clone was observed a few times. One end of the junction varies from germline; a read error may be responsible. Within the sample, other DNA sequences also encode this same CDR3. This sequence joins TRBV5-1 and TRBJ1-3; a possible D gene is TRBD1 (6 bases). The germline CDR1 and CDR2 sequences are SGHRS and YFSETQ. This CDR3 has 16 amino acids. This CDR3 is CASSLSSDSSGNTIYF. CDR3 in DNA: TGTGCCAGCAGCTTGAGTTCGGACAGCTCTGGAAACACCATATATTTT.

CDR3 in DNA: TGTGCCAGCAGTTACTCTGGGGGCGGGACAGAATTCGAGCAGTACTTC. Residues: CASSYSGGGTEFEQYF. The chain has TRBV6-5 and TRBJ2-7; D perhaps matches TRBD1 (7 bases). The V end was cut by 0 bases, the J end by 6 bases, with 18 bases between. The CDR3 totals 16 residues. Germline V CDR1 and CDR2: MNHEY, SVGAGI.

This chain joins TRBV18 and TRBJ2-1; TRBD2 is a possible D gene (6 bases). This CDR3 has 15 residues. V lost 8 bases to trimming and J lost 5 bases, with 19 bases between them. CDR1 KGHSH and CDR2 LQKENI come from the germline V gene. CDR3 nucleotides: TGTGCCAGCACCCCCCCGGGGGAGCGGAACAATGAGCAGTTCTTC. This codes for CASTPPGERNNEQFF.

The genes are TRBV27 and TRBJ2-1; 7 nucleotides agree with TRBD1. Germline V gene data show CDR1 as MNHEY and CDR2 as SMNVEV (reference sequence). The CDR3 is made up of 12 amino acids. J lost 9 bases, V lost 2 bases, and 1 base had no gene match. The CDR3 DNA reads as TGTGCCAGCAGTTTAGGGGACAGTGAGCAGTTCTTC. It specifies CASSLGDSEQFF.

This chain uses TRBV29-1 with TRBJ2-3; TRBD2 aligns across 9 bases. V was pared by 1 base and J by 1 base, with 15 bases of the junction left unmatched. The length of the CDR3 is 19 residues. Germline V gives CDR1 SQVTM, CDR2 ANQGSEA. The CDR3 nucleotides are TGCAGCGTTGAAGGACTAGCGGAATCCGATCCATTCCGCACAGATACGCAGTATTTT. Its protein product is CSVEGLAESDPFRTDTQYF.

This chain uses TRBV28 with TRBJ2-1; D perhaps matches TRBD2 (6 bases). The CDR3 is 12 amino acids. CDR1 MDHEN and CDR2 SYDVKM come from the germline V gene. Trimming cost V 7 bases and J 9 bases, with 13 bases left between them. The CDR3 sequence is CASTLGGGEQFF. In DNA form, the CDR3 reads TGTGCCAGCACTTTGGGGGGTGGTGAGCAGTTCTTC.

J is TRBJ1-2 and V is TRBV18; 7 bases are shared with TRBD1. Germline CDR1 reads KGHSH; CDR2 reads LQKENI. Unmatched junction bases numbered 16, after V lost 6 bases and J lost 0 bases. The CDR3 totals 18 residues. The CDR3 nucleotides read TGTGCCAGCTCTCACCTGACTAGACAGGGAGATCCTAACTATGGCTACACCTTC. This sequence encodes CASSHLTRQGDPNYGYTF.

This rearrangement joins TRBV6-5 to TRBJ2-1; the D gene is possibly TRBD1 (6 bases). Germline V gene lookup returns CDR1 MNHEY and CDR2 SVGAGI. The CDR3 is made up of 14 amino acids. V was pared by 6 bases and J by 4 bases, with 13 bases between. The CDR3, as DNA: TGTGCCAGCAGCCGGGACACCTCATACAATGAGCAGTTCTTC. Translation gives CASSRDTSYNEQFF.

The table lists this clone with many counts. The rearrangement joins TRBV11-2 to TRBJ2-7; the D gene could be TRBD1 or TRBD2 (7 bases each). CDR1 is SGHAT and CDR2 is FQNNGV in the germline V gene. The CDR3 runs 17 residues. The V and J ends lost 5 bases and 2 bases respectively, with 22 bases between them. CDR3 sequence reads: CASSTIRGGADTYEQYF. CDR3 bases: TGTGCCAGCAGCACCATCAGGGGGGGGGCCGATACCTACGAGCAGTACTTC.

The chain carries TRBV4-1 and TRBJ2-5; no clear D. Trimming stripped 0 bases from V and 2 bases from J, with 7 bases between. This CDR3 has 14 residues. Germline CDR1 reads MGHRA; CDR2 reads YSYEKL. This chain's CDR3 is CASSQDPLQETQYF. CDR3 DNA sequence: TGCGCCAGCAGCCAAGATCCCTTGCAAGAGACCCAGTACTTC.

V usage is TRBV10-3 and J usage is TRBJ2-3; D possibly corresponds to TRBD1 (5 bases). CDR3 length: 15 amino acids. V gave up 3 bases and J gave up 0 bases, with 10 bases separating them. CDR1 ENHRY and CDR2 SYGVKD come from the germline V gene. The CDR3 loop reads CAISEGRTSTDTQYF. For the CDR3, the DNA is TGTGCCATCAGTGAAGGCAGGACAAGCACAGATACGCAGTATTTT.

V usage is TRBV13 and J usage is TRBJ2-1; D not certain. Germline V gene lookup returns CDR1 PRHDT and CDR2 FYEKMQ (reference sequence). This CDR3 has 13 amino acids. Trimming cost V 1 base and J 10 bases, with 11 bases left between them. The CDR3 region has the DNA TGTGCCAGCAGCTTAGTCGGCCATCCAGAGCAGTTCTTC. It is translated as CASSLVGHPEQFF.

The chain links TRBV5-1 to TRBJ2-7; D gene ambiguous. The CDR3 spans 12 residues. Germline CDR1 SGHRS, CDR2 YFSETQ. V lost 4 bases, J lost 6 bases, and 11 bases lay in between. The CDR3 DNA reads TGCGCCAGCAGCGAGAACCCCGGCGAGCAGTACTTC. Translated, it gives CASSENPGEQYF.

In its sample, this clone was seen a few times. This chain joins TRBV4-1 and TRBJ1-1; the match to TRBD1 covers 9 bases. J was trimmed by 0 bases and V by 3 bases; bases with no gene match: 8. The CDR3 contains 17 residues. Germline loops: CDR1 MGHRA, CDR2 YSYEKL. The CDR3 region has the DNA TGCGCCAGCAGCCAGATGGACAGGGGACCCATGAACACTGAAGCTTTCTTT. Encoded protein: CASSQMDRGPMNTEAFF.

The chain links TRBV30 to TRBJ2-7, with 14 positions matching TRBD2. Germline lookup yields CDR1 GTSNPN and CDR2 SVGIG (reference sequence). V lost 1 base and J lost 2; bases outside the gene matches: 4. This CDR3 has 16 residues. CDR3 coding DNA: TGTGCCTGGAGTGGGACTAGCGGGAGGTTTGCCTACGAGCAGTACTTC. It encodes CAWSGTSGRFAYEQYF.

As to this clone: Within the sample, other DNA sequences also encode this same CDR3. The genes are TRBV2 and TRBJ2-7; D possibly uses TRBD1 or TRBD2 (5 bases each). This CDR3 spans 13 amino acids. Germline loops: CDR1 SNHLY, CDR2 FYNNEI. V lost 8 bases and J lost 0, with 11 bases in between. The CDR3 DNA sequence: TGTGCCAGCTCCGGGACCGACTCCTACGAGCAGTACTTC. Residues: CASSGTDSYEQYF.

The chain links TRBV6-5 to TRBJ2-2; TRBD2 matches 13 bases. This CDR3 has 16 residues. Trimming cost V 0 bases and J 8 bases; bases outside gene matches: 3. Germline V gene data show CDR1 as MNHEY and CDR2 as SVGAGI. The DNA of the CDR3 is TGTGCCAGCAGTTACTCGCTGGGACTAGCGGGAGGGGAGCTGTTTTTT. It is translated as CASSYSLGLAGGELFF.

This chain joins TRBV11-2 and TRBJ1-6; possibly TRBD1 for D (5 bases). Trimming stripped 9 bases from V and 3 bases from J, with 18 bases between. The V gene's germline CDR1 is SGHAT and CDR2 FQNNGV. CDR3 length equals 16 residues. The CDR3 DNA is TGTGCCAGAAGATGGGACGGAATAAACTATAATTCACCCCTCCACTTT. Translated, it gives CARRWDGINYNSPLHF. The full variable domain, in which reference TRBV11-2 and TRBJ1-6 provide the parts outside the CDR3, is EAGVAQSPRYKIIEKRQSVAFWCNPISGHATLYWYQQILGQGPKLLIQFQNNGVVDDSQLPKDRFSAERLKGVDSTLKIQPAKLEDSAVYLCARRWDGINYNSPLHFGNGTRLTVT.